Listed below are T cell receptor beta chains from one sample, sequenced in a study of vaccination effects on CD4 cells after COVID-19. Sequencing used immunoSEQ multiplex PCR; TCRdb keeps in-frame clones, though not all of them. Of 20,000 to 30,000 clones in the sample, less than 75% were seen once. What these receptors recognize is not known. The sequences come from CD4+ T cells from PBMCs cultured with SARS-CoV-2 spike peptides, collected after COVID-19 vaccination. All receptors come from a human donor who received a COVID-19 vaccine. CDR3s include the opening cysteine and the closing phenylalanine or tryptophan. D genes are given only for firm matches. Not every row has a clone size; where given, it reads once, few, many or a size class.

D gene | J gene | V gene | clone size | CDR3 protein | CDR3 DNA
. | TRBJ1-4 | TRBV19 | . | CASSTSARGHTNEKLFF | TGTGCCAGTAGTACCTCGGCGCGGGGGCATACTAATGAAAAACTGTTTTTT
. | TRBJ1-1 | TRBV2 | large | CASSEAVQMNTEAFF | TGTGCCAGCAGTGAAGCGGTACAGATGAACACTGAAGCTTTCTTT
TRBD1 | TRBJ1-3 | TRBV5-1 | . | CASSYGDSGNTIYF | TGCGCCAGCAGCTATGGGGACAGCGGAAACACCATATATTTT
. | TRBJ2-5 | TRBV5-4 | few | CASSWDRGETQYF | TGTGCCAGCAGCTGGGATCGGGGAGAGACCCAGTACTTC
. | TRBJ2-5 | TRBV11-3 | once | CASSRPGQETQYF | TGTGCCAGCAGCCGACCGGGTCAAGAGACCCAGTACTTC
. | TRBJ2-5 | TRBV4-1 | once | CASSPRDGTQYF | TGCGCCAGCAGCCCCAGGGATGGGACCCAGTACTTC
. | TRBJ2-2 | TRBV7-7 | few | CASSLDRSGELFF | TGTGCCAGCAGCTTAGACAGGTCCGGGGAGCTGTTTTTT
TRBD1 | TRBJ2-7 | TRBV6-5 | few | CASTAGQGTYEQYF | TGTGCCAGCACCGCGGGACAGGGGACCTACGAGCAGTACTTC
TRBD1 | TRBJ1-2 | TRBV18 | . | CASSLGTGGLYGYTF | TGTGCCAGCTCACTGGGGACAGGGGGCCTCTATGGCTACACCTTC
. | TRBJ1-3 | TRBV5-1 | . | CASSPATGGGISGNTIYF | TGCGCCAGCAGCCCTGCCACCGGCGGGGGGATCTCTGGAAACACCATATATTTT
. | TRBJ2-3 | TRBV5-1 | . | CASSSQGISTDTQYF | TGCGCCAGCAGCTCCCAGGGTATTAGCACAGATACGCAGTATTTT
TRBD2 | TRBJ2-5 | TRBV7-9 | . | CASRSPGLAGGPETQYF | TGTGCCAGCAGAAGCCCGGGACTAGCGGGGGGGCCGGAGACCCAGTACTTC
TRBD2 | TRBJ2-5 | TRBV6-1 | . | CASSELAGGGETQYF | TGTGCCAGCAGTGAACTAGCGGGAGGAGGAGAGACCCAGTACTTC
. | TRBJ2-5 | TRBV5-1 | . | CASSLRQTQETQYF | TGCGCCAGCAGCCTTCGACAGACGCAAGAGACCCAGTACTTC
. | TRBJ2-6 | TRBV11-2 | . | CASSFLGGSGANVLTF | TGTGCCAGCAGCTTTTTAGGGGGGTCTGGGGCCAACGTCCTGACTTTC
. | TRBJ1-1 | TRBV6-5 | . | CASSYGGLMVTEAFF | TGTGCCAGCAGTTACGGGGGGCTAATGGTCACTGAAGCTTTCTTT
. | TRBJ1-2 | TRBV20-1 | . | CSGGENYGYTF | TGCAGTGGCGGGGAAAACTATGGCTACACCTTC
. | TRBJ1-1 | TRBV18 | medium-sized | CASSTAVTNTEAFF | TGTGCCAGCTCAACAGCCGTCACGAACACTGAAGCTTTCTTT
. | TRBJ2-3 | TRBV2 | . | CASSEEGPQYF | TGTGCCAGCAGTGAAGAGGGTCCGCAGTATTTT
TRBD1 | TRBJ1-1 | TRBV12-5 | . | CARAGGITEAFF | TGTGCTAGGGCAGGGGGTATTACTGAAGCTTTCTTT
. | TRBJ1-6 | TRBV9 | few | CASSVESGNSPLHF | TGTGCCAGCAGCGTAGAGTCAGGGAATTCACCCCTCCACTTT
TRBD1 | TRBJ2-7 | TRBV27 | . | CASSFQTGVEQYF | TGTGCCAGCAGTTTCCAGACAGGGGTGGAGCAGTACTTC
. | TRBJ1-3 | TRBV10-3 | few | CAISEANSLSGNTIYF | TGTGCCATCAGTGAGGCGAACAGTCTCTCTGGAAACACCATATATTTT
. | TRBJ2-7 | TRBV5-8 | . | CASSLNGTYLGEQYF | TGTGCCAGCAGCTTGAACGGGACTTACTTGGGGGAGCAGTACTTC
. | TRBJ2-3 | TRBV19 | . | CASSIVLSPTDTQYF | TGTGCCAGTAGTATTGTACTGTCGCCCACAGATACGCAGTATTTT
. | TRBJ1-3 | TRBV4-2 | few | CASSREADSSGNTIYF | TGTGCCAGCAGCCGGGAGGCAGACAGCTCTGGAAACACCATATATTTT
. | TRBJ2-7 | TRBV12-3/TRBV12-4 | . | CASSLARVYEQYF | TGTGCCAGCAGTTTAGCCCGGGTTTACGAGCAGTACTTC
. | TRBJ2-5 | TRBV10-1 | . | CASSESVGAIETQYF | TGCGCCAGCAGTGAGTCGGTAGGGGCCATAGAGACCCAGTACTTC
. | TRBJ1-4 | TRBV4-1 | . | CASSQTRGEKLFF | TGCGCCAGCAGCCAGACCCGGGGGGAAAAACTGTTTTTT
TRBD2 | TRBJ2-3 | TRBV11-2 | . | CASSLGLAADTQYF | TGTGCCAGCAGCTTAGGACTAGCGGCAGATACGCAGTATTTT
TRBD1 | TRBJ1-2 | TRBV11-2 | medium-sized | CASSPGQDYGYTF | TGTGCCAGCAGCCCGGGACAGGACTATGGCTACACCTTC
. | TRBJ1-4 | TRBV7-9 | . | CASSPGRGNEKLFF | TGTGCCAGCAGCCCAGGACGGGGAAATGAAAAACTGTTTTTT
. | TRBJ1-1 | TRBV11-3 | . | CASSAGQRNTEAFF | TGTGCCAGCAGCGCCGGACAGAGAAACACTGAAGCTTTCTTT
. | TRBJ2-3 | TRBV30 | . | CAWSHDRDTQYF | TGTGCCTGGAGCCATGACCGAGATACGCAGTATTTT
TRBD1 | TRBJ2-3 | TRBV10-1 | few | CASSDGTGGFTDTQYF | TGCGCCAGCAGTGACGGGACAGGGGGATTCACAGATACGCAGTATTTT
. | TRBJ1-5 | TRBV7-2 | few | CASSVRGNQPQHF | TGTGCCAGCAGCGTCAGGGGAAATCAGCCCCAGCATTTT
. | TRBJ2-5 | TRBV3-1/TRBV3-2 | . | CASSQGHSQETQYF | TGTGCCAGCAGCCAAGGGCACTCCCAAGAGACCCAGTACTTC
TRBD2 | TRBJ2-3 | TRBV12-5 | . | CASGLGQAILAGGPRSTDTQYF | TGTGCTAGTGGTTTGGGACAGGCTATTCTAGCGGGAGGCCCTAGAAGCACAGATACGCAGTATTTT
TRBD1 | TRBJ1-4 | TRBV3-1/TRBV3-2 | . | CASSPHGQGENEKLFF | TGTGCCAGCAGCCCCCACGGTCAGGGGGAGAATGAAAAACTGTTTTTT
TRBD2 | TRBJ2-5 | TRBV6-1 | . | CASSEFAGGQETQYF | TGTGCCAGCAGTGAATTTGCGGGGGGGCAAGAGACCCAGTACTTC
. | TRBJ2-7 | TRBV7-8 | . | CASSQKGYEQYF | TGTGCCAGCAGCCAGAAGGGCTACGAGCAGTACTTC
. | TRBJ1-2 | TRBV5-1 | . | CASSLGTDYYGYTF | TGCGCCAGCAGCTTGGGGACAGACTACTATGGCTACACCTTC
TRBD1 | TRBJ2-7 | TRBV25-1 | . | CASSDIRGINEQYF | TGTGCCAGCAGTGACATCAGGGGGATAAACGAGCAGTACTTC
TRBD2 | TRBJ2-3 | TRBV5-4 | . | CASSLSGLAAQYF | TGTGCCAGCAGCTTATCGGGACTAGCGGCGCAGTATTTT
TRBD2 | TRBJ2-1 | TRBV4-1 | . | CASSPMRREGRNEQFF | TGCGCCAGCAGCCCCATGAGGCGGGAGGGCAGGAATGAGCAGTTCTTC
TRBD1 | TRBJ2-7 | TRBV6-1 | . | CASSEPGTGSYEQYF | TGTGCCAGCAGTGAGCCAGGGACAGGGTCCTACGAGCAGTACTTC
TRBD1 | TRBJ1-2 | TRBV14 | once | CASSQVGQGNGYTF | TGTGCCAGCAGCCAAGTGGGACAGGGCAATGGCTACACCTTC
. | TRBJ1-5 | TRBV27 | few | CASSSGQTSNQPQHF | TGTGCCAGCAGTTCAGGACAGACTAGCAATCAGCCCCAGCATTTT
. | TRBJ1-1 | TRBV6-4 | once | CASSDRDNTEAFF | TGTGCCAGCAGTGACCGGGACAACACTGAAGCTTTCTTT
. | TRBJ1-1 | TRBV7-8 | few | CASSSREGRTEAFF | TGTGCCAGCAGTTCAAGGGAGGGTCGCACTGAAGCTTTCTTT
TRBD1 | TRBJ1-4 | TRBV5-4 | few | CASSVQGAVEKLFF | TGTGCCAGCAGCGTACAGGGGGCGGTAGAAAAACTGTTTTTT
TRBD1 | TRBJ1-5 | TRBV6-9 | few | CASNPGTGEVSNQPQHF | TGTGCCAGCAATCCGGGGACAGGGGAGGTAAGCAATCAGCCCCAGCATTTT
TRBD2 | TRBJ2-4 | TRBV6-1 | . | CASSEALPTSGRRGRDIQYF | TGTGCCAGCAGTGAAGCGCTTCCTACTAGCGGGAGACGTGGGAGGGACATTCAGTACTTC
. | TRBJ1-5 | TRBV7-8 | . | CASSLGGKVGDQPQHF | TGTGCCAGCAGCTTAGGGGGAAAGGTAGGAGATCAGCCCCAGCATTTT
. | TRBJ2-2 | TRBV24-1 | . | CATSESTNTGELFF | TGTGCCACCAGTGAATCAACTAACACCGGGGAGCTGTTTTTT
TRBD1 | TRBJ1-4 | TRBV11-2 | . | CASSQGQGNEKLFF | TGTGCCAGCAGCCAAGGACAGGGTAATGAAAAACTGTTTTTT
TRBD2 | TRBJ2-7 | TRBV6-5 | . | CAGMRSSGGIYEQYF | TGTGCCGGGATGAGATCTAGCGGGGGCATTTACGAGCAGTACTTC
TRBD1 | TRBJ2-7 | TRBV11-2 | . | CASSSSPGQVPYEQYF | TGTGCCAGCAGCTCTTCTCCGGGACAGGTACCCTACGAGCAGTACTTC